These 27 T cell receptor beta chains share one sample of origin, sequenced in a study of CD8 T cells in Susac syndrome. RNA amounts of roughly 0.5 to 1 ug underwent reverse transcription with random hexamers. TCRdb reprocessed the immunoSEQ multiplex PCR reads with MiXCR, giving one entry per CDR3 protein. In the table there are approximately 160,000 distinct CDR3 sequences, about 91% of which are singletons. Sequenced input: CD4+ T cells from PBMCs. Receptors originate from a human donor in good health.

The chain combines TRBV20-1 with TRBJ1-3; no reliable D call. CDR1 and CDR2 (germline): DFQATT, SNEGSKA (reference sequence). Between the trimmed V and J ends, which lost 2 bases and 3 bases, there was a span of 11 bases. The CDR3 is 14 amino acids. DNA of the CDR3: TGCAGTGCTAGAAGGGAGGCTCTTGGAAACACCATATATTTT. The encoded protein is CSARREALGNTIYF.

About this clonotype: One end of the junction is discordant with germline, which a read error may explain. CDR3 bases: TGTGCCAGCAGTGAAAGGGCAGGCGAAGGCAATCAGCCCCAGCTTTTT. This codes for CASSERAGEGNQPQLF. This rearrangement joins TRBV2 to TRBJ1-5; no reliable D call. The germline gives CDR1 SNHLY, CDR2 FYNNEI. The CDR3 covers 16 residues.

J is TRBJ2-7 and V is TRBV5-1; D is perhaps TRBD2 (6 bases). This CDR3 region has 15 residues. Trimming pared 2 bases from V and 0 bases from J, leaving 12 bases between. CDR1 is SGHRS, CDR2 YFSETQ, per germline. Here the CDR3 DNA reads TGCGCCAGCAGCTTATTGCGGGATCGCTCCTACGAGCAGTACTTC. It translates to CASSLLRDRSYEQYF.

V usage is TRBV9 and J usage is TRBJ2-5, with a weak D call TRBD1 (6 bases). There are 15 residues in the CDR3. Germline V gene data show CDR1 as SGDLS and CDR2 as YYNGEE. Trimming stripped 3 bases from V and 2 bases from J, with 14 bases between. The CDR3 region is CASSGGLGQQETQYF. The CDR3 DNA is TGTGCCAGCAGCGGGGGCCTTGGACAGCAAGAGACCCAGTACTTC.

On this clonotype itself: Relative to the germline gene, one junction end is altered; a read error may explain this. The chain has TRBV5-6 and TRBJ2-1, with D possibly TRBD1 on 6 matching bases. CDR3 size: 14 residues. Germline lookup yields CDR1 SGHDT and CDR2 YYEEEE. CDR3 bases: TGTGCCAGCAACTTGCGCAGGGGAGAAAATGAGCAGTTCTTC. Its translation is CASNLRRGENEQFF. The whole variable domain, remainder taken from reference TRBV5-6 and TRBJ2-1, is DAGVTQSPTHLIKTRGQQVTLRCSPKSGHDTVSWYQQALGQGPQFIFQYYEEEERQRGNFPDRFSGHQFPNYSSELNVNALLLGDSALYLCASNLRRGENEQFFGPGTRLTVL.

V gene TRBV4-1 combines with J gene TRBJ1-2; perhaps TRBD1 as D (6 bases). The length of the CDR3 is 13 residues. Germline V gives CDR1 MGHRA, CDR2 YSYEKL. The ends were cut back, 10 bases at V and 7 bases at J, with 19 bases in the middle. CDR3 sequence: CATRHSDRSGYTF. The CDR3 DNA reads TGCGCCACCCGACACTCGGACAGAAGTGGCTACACCTTC.

This chain connects TRBV7-2 to TRBJ2-3; D call uncertain. CDR1 is SGHTA and CDR2 is FQGNSA in the germline V gene. Trimming cost V 3 bases and J 1 base, with 5 bases left between them. The CDR3 has 13 amino acids. CDR3 loop: CASSFDRTDTQYF. For the CDR3, the DNA is TGTGCCAGCAGCTTCGACCGCACAGATACGCAGTATTTT.

This CDR3 reads CASSLEGLRTGELFF. The CDR3 DNA follows: TGTGCCAGCAGCTTAGAGGGACTCAGAACCGGGGAGCTGTTTTTT. The chain recombines TRBV7-8 with TRBJ2-2, with D possibly being TRBD2 (6 bases). Looked up from germline, CDR1 is SGHVS and CDR2 is FQNEAQ. The length of the CDR3 is 15 residues. Between the trimmed V and J ends, which lost 1 base and 5 bases, there was a span of 11 bases.

V and J are TRBV30 and TRBJ1-2; 9 bases are shared with TRBD1. Germline assignment: CDR1 GTSNPN and CDR2 SVGIG (reference sequence). The CDR3 contains 13 residues. With 3 bases clipped from V and 6 bases from J, the junction kept 5 bases outside the gene matches. CDR3 in DNA: TGTGCCTGGAGGATACAGGGGGCGAATGGCTACACCTTC. It encodes CAWRIQGANGYTF.

The chain has TRBV2 and TRBJ2-3, with a possible D match to TRBD2 (5 bases). The germline V gene encodes CDR1 SNHLY and CDR2 FYNNEI. V was trimmed by 7 bases and J by 11 bases, leaving 16 bases between them. This CDR3 spans 12 amino acids. The CDR3 nucleotides are TGTGCCAGCACGATTCAGGTGGGAGTGCAGTATTTT. The encoded protein is CASTIQVGVQYF.

The V call is TRBV20-1, the J call TRBJ1-2; 10 nucleotides agree with TRBD1. The V segment lost 3 bases and the J segment 2 bases; nucleotides outside the gene matches: 3. This CDR3 spans 14 amino acids. The germline gives CDR1 DFQATT, CDR2 SNEGSKA (reference sequence). CDR3 in amino acids: CSARTTGGNYGYTF. CDR3 bases: TGCAGTGCTAGGACGACAGGGGGCAACTATGGCTACACCTTC.

The CDR3 sequence is CAATGPSSYNEQFF. Here the CDR3 DNA reads TGTGCCGCCACAGGACCGAGCTCCTACAATGAGCAGTTCTTC. V is TRBV10-3 and J is TRBJ2-1; perhaps TRBD1 as D (5 bases). V dropped 11 bases and J dropped 0 bases, with 14 bases sitting between them. The CDR3 spans 14 residues. Germline values: CDR1 ENHRY, CDR2 SYGVKD.

This clonotype has only one observation. This rearrangement joins TRBV29-1 to TRBJ2-5, with D unresolved. Looked up from germline, CDR1 is SQVTM and CDR2 is ANQGSEA. Trimming stripped 3 bases from V and 1 base from J, with 6 bases between. The CDR3 runs 12 residues. The CDR3 here is CSVDKRQETQYF. In DNA, the CDR3 is TGCAGCGTTGATAAGCGCCAAGAGACCCAGTACTTC.

The chain recombines TRBV19 with TRBJ1-1; no reliable D call. CDR1 LNHDA and CDR2 SQIVND come from the germline V gene (reference sequence). There are 12 residues in the CDR3. Trimming took off 6 bases at V and 10 bases at J, with 15 bases between the two ends. CDR3 in DNA: TGTGCCAGTAGCCGAGGCGAAGGTGGAGCTTTCTTT. Amino acid sequence: CASSRGEGGAFF.

V and J are TRBV6-6 and TRBJ1-2, with TRBD1 identical over 8 bases. This CDR3 contains 15 residues. Germline V gene lookup returns CDR1 MNHNY and CDR2 SVGAGI (reference sequence). The V segment lost 2 bases and the J segment 8 bases; nucleotides outside the gene matches: 10. Here the CDR3 reads CASSYDKDRVPGYTF. The CDR3 bases are TGTGCCAGCAGTTACGACAAGGACAGGGTGCCCGGCTACACCTTC.

The chain employs TRBV20-1 and TRBJ1-5, with TRBD1 matching 9 bases. V lost 0 bases to trimming and J lost 1 base; unmatched junction nucleotides: 10. Germline assignment: CDR1 DFQATT and CDR2 SNEGSKA (reference sequence). The CDR3 has 18 amino acids. The CDR3 DNA sequence: TGCAGTGCTAGAGAAGGGGGACAGGGAGGCTGGAGCAATCAGCCCCAGCATTTT. Its protein is CSAREGGQGGWSNQPQHF.

CDR3 in DNA: TGCGCCAGCAGCCCAGGAGCGGACTCAAATCTTCAAGAGACCCAGTACTTC. Its translation: CASSPGADSNLQETQYF. The chain employs TRBV5-1 and TRBJ2-5; TRBD2 might be the D (5 bases). Germline V gene data show CDR1 as SGHRS and CDR2 as YFSETQ. The CDR3 has 17 residues. Deletions cut 4 bases from V and 2 bases from J, with 21 bases between.

This chain links TRBV30 with TRBJ2-7; no definite D call. V lost 0 bases and J 6 bases, leaving 9 bases between the germline ends. Germline V gene sequence: CDR1 GTSNPN, CDR2 SVGIG (reference sequence). The CDR3 sequence is 12 residues long. The CDR3 spells CAWSVLSFEQYF. CDR3 nucleotides: TGTGCCTGGAGTGTACTGAGTTTCGAGCAGTACTTC.

This clonotype was counted between two and nine times. The chain has TRBV6-2 or TRBV6-3 and TRBJ2-2; 7 nucleotides match TRBD1. Germline V gives CDR1 MNHEY, CDR2 SVGEGT. After removal of 6 bases from V and 5 bases from J, the junction contained 9 bases not matched to a gene. The CDR3 runs to 15 residues. This chain's CDR3 is CASRTDRVLTGELFF. CDR3 sequence (DNA): TGTGCCAGCAGGACAGACAGGGTTTTAACCGGGGAGCTGTTTTTT.

The rearrangement uses TRBV5-1 and TRBJ2-2; the D is unclear. The CDR3 loop spans 15 amino acids. Germline assignment: CDR1 SGHRS and CDR2 YFSETQ. Between the trimmed V and J ends, which lost 3 bases and 7 bases, there was a span of 16 bases. CDR3 loop: CASSYIEVKGGELFF. CDR3 nucleotides: TGCGCCAGCAGCTACATCGAGGTGAAAGGCGGGGAGCTGTTTTTT. Drawing the rest from reference TRBV5-1 and TRBJ2-2, the complete variable domain is KAGVTQTPRYLIKTRGQQVTLSCSPISGHRSVSWYQQTPGQGLQFLFEYFSETQRNKGNFPGRFSGRQFSNSRSEMNVSTLELGDSALYLCASSYIEVKGGELFFGEGSRLTVL.

This clonotype was seen just once. This chain links TRBV27 with TRBJ2-3; D is uncertain. The germline V and J ends were trimmed by 6 bases and 6 bases, with 7 bases remaining between them. Germline lookup yields CDR1 MNHEY and CDR2 SMNVEV (reference sequence). This CDR3 region has 11 residues. CDR3: CASRAGDTQYF. The CDR3 nucleotides are TGTGCCAGCAGGGCTGGGGATACGCAGTATTTT.

The V gene is TRBV2, the J gene TRBJ1-2, with TRBD1 matching 10 bases. J was trimmed by 2 bases and V by 5 bases; bases with no gene match: 8. Germline V lookup: CDR1 SNHLY, CDR2 FYNNEI. The CDR3 totals 16 residues. Written as DNA, the CDR3 is TGTGCCAGCAGTTCCCCCGACAGGGGGCGCAACTATGGCTACACCTTC. It yields the protein CASSSPDRGRNYGYTF.

The chain is built from TRBV20-1 and TRBJ1-4, with no clear D. Trimming shortened V by 1 base and J by 1 base, and 10 bases separated the two germline ends. From germline, CDR1 is DFQATT and CDR2 SNEGSKA (reference sequence). The CDR3 extends over 15 amino acids. CDR3 sequence reads: CSARGMLGTNEKLFF. The CDR3 DNA is TGCAGTGCTAGAGGAATGTTGGGAACTAATGAAAAACTGTTTTTT.

J is TRBJ1-2 and V is TRBV28; maybe TRBD1 (6 bases). The CDR3 totals 13 residues. The V end lost 4 bases, the J end lost 5 bases, and 11 bases lay between the germline ends. The germline gives CDR1 MDHEN, CDR2 SYDVKM. The CDR3 is CASSSGQLYGYTF. Here the CDR3 DNA reads TGTGCCAGCAGTTCAGGACAGCTTTATGGCTACACCTTC.

The rearrangement joins TRBV20-1 to TRBJ2-7; TRBD2 matches at 14 bases. The V gene end was trimmed by 1 base and the J gene end by 7 bases; junction bases not matched to a gene: 9. From germline, CDR1 is DFQATT and CDR2 SNEGSKA (reference sequence). This CDR3 contains 16 residues. Here the CDR3 DNA reads TGCAGTGCTAGAGCTCCTGGACTAGCGGGAGGTCGGGAGCAGTACTTC. It translates to CSARAPGLAGGREQYF.

The chain has TRBV18 and TRBJ1-2, with 10 bases aligning to TRBD1. CDR1 is KGHSH and CDR2 is LQKENI in the germline V gene. The CDR3 is 16 amino acids. Trimming took 3 bases from V and 5 from J; bases not matched to a gene: 9. CDR3 nucleotides: TGTGCCAGCTCACCGGGTGCGACAGGGGGCGTATATGGCTACACCTTC. Its protein product is CASSPGATGGVYGYTF. The entire variable domain, with the rest obtained from reference TRBV18 and TRBJ1-2, is as follows: NAGVMQNPRHLVRRRGQEARLRCSPMKGHSHVYWYRQLPEEGLKFMVYLQKENIIDESGMPKERFSAEFPKEGPSILRIQQVVRGDSAAYFCASSPGATGGVYGYTFGSGTRLTVV.

This clonotype was seen only a few times. This chain connects TRBV9 to TRBJ2-7; TRBD2 matches 8 bases. The length of the CDR3 is 16 residues. In germline, CDR1 is SGDLS, CDR2 YYNGEE. V dropped 1 base and J dropped 0; count of bases not matched to a gene: 6. This chain's CDR3 is CASSVSAGAISYEQYF. CDR3 in DNA: TGTGCCAGCAGCGTATCAGCGGGAGCCATCTCCTACGAGCAGTACTTC.